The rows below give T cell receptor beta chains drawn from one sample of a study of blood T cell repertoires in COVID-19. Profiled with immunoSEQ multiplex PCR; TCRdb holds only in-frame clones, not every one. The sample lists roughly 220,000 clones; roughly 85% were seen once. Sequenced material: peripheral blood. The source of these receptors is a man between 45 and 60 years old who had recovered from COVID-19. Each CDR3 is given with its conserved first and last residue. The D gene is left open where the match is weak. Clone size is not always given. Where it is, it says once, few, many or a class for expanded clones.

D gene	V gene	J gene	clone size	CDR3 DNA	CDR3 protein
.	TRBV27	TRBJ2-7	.	TGTGCCAGCAGTTTAGGAGGGAGCCCCTACGAGCAGTACTTC	CASSLGGSPYEQYF
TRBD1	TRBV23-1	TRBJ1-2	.	TGCGCCAGCAGTCAAAAGACAGGGCTCCTTGCTAACTATGGCTACACCTTC	CASSQKTGLLANYGYTF
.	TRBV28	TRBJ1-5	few	TGTGCCAGCAGTTTATGGGGCAGGGGCGAGAGCAATCAGCCCCAGCATTTT	CASSLWGRGESNQPQHF
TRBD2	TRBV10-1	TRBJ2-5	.	TGCGCCAGCAGTAACAGCGGGAGGGGTGTGGAGACCCAGTACTTC	CASSNSGRGVETQYF
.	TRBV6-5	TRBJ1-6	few	TGTGCCAGCACTTCGGTGATTTATTCACCCCTCCACTTT	CASTSVIYSPLHF
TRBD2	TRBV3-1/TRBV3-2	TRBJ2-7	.	TGTGCCAGCAGCCAATACGCGCGGGAGGAGTCCTACGAGCAGTACTTC	CASSQYAREESYEQYF
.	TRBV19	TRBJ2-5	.	TGTGCCATAAAAGGGGCCCTGGCGTTGGTGACCCAGTACTTC	CAIKGALALVTQYF
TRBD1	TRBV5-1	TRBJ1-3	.	TGCGCCAGCAGCTTGGACAGGGGGCCTGGAAACACCATATATTTT	CASSLDRGPGNTIYF
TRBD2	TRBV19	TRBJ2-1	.	TGTGCCAGTAGTATAGGTACAGCGGGGGGGCCCGGGCAGTTCTTC	CASSIGTAGGPGQFF
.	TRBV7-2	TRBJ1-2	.	TGTGCCAGCAGCTTAGGGCCTCTGTATGGCTACACCTTC	CASSLGPLYGYTF
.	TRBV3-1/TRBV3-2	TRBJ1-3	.	TGTGCCAGCAGCTCGGTTGGAAACACCATATATTTT	CASSSVGNTIYF
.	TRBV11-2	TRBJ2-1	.	TGTGCCAGCAGACTAACCAATATTGATCTCAATGAGCAGTTCTTC	CASRLTNIDLNEQFF
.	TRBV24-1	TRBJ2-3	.	TGTGCCACCAGTGTGAGCGGCCGCACAGATACGCAGTATTTT	CATSVSGRTDTQYF
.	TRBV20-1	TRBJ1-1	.	TGCAGTGCTCCAGGGGTGGCCGAAGCTTTCTTT	CSAPGVAEAFF
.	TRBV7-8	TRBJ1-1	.	TGTGCCAGCAGCTTAGGCAGGGTGGAATCCACTGAAGCTTTCTTT	CASSLGRVESTEAFF
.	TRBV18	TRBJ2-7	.	TGTGCCAGCTCACCACGGACTGAGGGAGCCTACGAGCAGTACTTC	CASSPRTEGAYEQYF
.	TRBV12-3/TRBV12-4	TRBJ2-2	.	TGTGCCAGCAGACAAAACACCGGGGAGCTGTTTTTT	CASRQNTGELFF
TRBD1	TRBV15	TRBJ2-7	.	TGTGCCACCAGTGGGGACAGGGGTAGCTACGAGCAGTACTTC	CATSGDRGSYEQYF
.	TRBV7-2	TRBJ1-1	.	TGTGCCAGCAGCACATACAGGGTACCTGAAGCTTTCTTT	CASSTYRVPEAFF
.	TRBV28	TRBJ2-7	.	TGTGCCATATCACCCAGCTCCTACGAGCAGTACTTC	CAISPSSYEQYF
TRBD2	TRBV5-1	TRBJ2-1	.	TGCGCCAGCAGCTGGGGACTAGCGGGAGTGGGTAATGAGCAGTTCTTC	CASSWGLAGVGNEQFF
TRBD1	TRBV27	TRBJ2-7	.	TGTGCCAGCAGTTGGGCGGGACAGGGCTACGAGCAGTACTTC	CASSWAGQGYEQYF
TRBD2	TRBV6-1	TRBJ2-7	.	TGTGCCAGCAGTGAACCTAGCGGCCACTACGAGCAGTACTTC	CASSEPSGHYEQYF
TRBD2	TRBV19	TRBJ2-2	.	TGTGCCAGTAGTCCGGCTAGCGGGAGAGACACCGGGGAGCTGTTTTTT	CASSPASGRDTGELFF
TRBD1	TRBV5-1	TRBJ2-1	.	TGCGCCAGCAGCTCCCAGGGGACAGGGAATTTGAATGAGCAGTTCTTC	CASSSQGTGNLNEQFF